What follows are 20 T cell receptor beta chains derived from one specimen sequenced in a study of blood T cell repertoires in COVID-19. Sequencing used immunoSEQ multiplex PCR; TCRdb keeps in-frame clones, though not all of them. The sample holds some 130,000 clones; approximately 89% are singletons and the top ten take approximately 10%. What was sequenced was peripheral blood. The receptor source for this set is a man in his fifties with acute or convalescent COVID-19.

The chain employs TRBV19 and TRBJ2-5; D possibly corresponds to TRBD1 (5 bases). The CDR3 length is 14 residues. Trimming shortened V by 5 bases and J by 5 bases, and 15 bases separated the two germline ends. Germline V gene data show CDR1 as LNHDA and CDR2 as SQIVND (reference sequence). CDR3 sequence reads: CASSAPGKWETQYF. CDR3 sequence (DNA): TGTGCCAGTAGTGCCCCAGGGAAGTGGGAGACCCAGTACTTC.

V is TRBV6-6 and J is TRBJ1-5; 8 nucleotides align to TRBD1. The germline gives CDR1 MNHNY, CDR2 SVGAGI (reference sequence). The CDR3 spans 15 residues. The ends lost 5 bases at V and 4 bases at J; junction bases unmatched: 7. The CDR3 sequence: CASSAQGARNQPQHF. The DNA for the CDR3 is TGTGCCAGCAGTGCCCAGGGGGCGCGGAATCAGCCCCAGCATTTT.

The chain employs TRBV4-1 and TRBJ2-1, with 8 bases identical to TRBD2. Looked up from germline, CDR1 is MGHRA and CDR2 is YSYEKL. The CDR3 runs 16 residues. The junction had 7 bases not matched to a gene; V was cut back by 6 bases and J by 0 bases. The CDR3 reads CASRENGRASYNEQFF. The CDR3 DNA sequence: TGCGCCAGCAGAGAAAACGGGAGGGCCTCCTACAATGAGCAGTTCTTC.

The chain employs TRBV3-1 (or the pseudogene TRBV3-2) and TRBJ2-1; D gene uncertain. Trimming took 1 base from V and 0 from J, leaving 7 bases between them. Germline V gene lookup returns CDR1 LGHDT and CDR2 YNNKEL (reference sequence). The CDR3 consists of 15 residues. CDR3 loop: CASSQGLSSYNEQFF. The CDR3, as DNA: TGTGCCAGCAGCCAAGGACTTAGCTCCTACAATGAGCAGTTCTTC.

The chain carries TRBV5-5 and TRBJ2-1, with TRBD2 matching over 7 bases. With V trimmed by 0 bases and J by 9 bases, 6 bases remained unmatched. CDR1 and CDR2 from the germline V gene are SGHKS and YYEKEE (reference sequence). This CDR3 region has 14 residues. This CDR3 reads CASSLGEGLGEQFF. The CDR3 DNA reads TGTGCCAGCAGCTTGGGGGAGGGGCTGGGTGAGCAGTTCTTC.

The V call is TRBV29-1, the J call TRBJ2-1; 7 nucleotides agree with TRBD1. The CDR3 is 15 residues long. Germline CDR1 is SQVTM and CDR2 is ANQGSEA. The ends lost 0 bases at V and 2 bases at J; junction bases unmatched: 4. The CDR3 protein is CSVEDPTGPYNEQFF. In DNA, the CDR3 is TGCAGCGTTGAAGACCCGACAGGGCCCTACAATGAGCAGTTCTTC.

This chain uses TRBV5-1 with TRBJ2-4; 9 bases fit TRBD2. The CDR3 runs 16 residues. V shed 6 bases and J 5 bases; nucleotides not matched to a gene: 12. Germline V gene lookup returns CDR1 SGHRS and CDR2 YFSETQ. The CDR3 protein is CASTAAAGGTQNIQYF. The CDR3 DNA sequence: TGCGCCAGCACCGCGGCAGCGGGAGGCACCCAAAACATTCAGTACTTC.

This rearrangement joins TRBV6-6 to TRBJ1-4; TRBD1 agrees at 10 bases. The CDR3 runs 16 residues. Germline V gene sequence: CDR1 MNHNY, CDR2 SVGAGI (reference sequence). V was pared by 7 bases and J by 0 bases, with 5 bases of the junction left unmatched. The CDR3 sequence: CASKGQGMATNEKLFF. The CDR3 DNA follows: TGTGCCAGCAAGGGACAGGGGATGGCAACTAATGAAAAACTGTTTTTT.

The V gene is TRBV15, the J gene TRBJ1-2, with D uncertain. Germline loops: CDR1 LNHNV, CDR2 YYDKDF (reference sequence). Trimming removed 6 bases from V and 2 bases from J, with 7 bases in between. The CDR3 consists of 12 residues. Here the CDR3 reads CATSEANYGYTF. CDR3 DNA sequence: TGTGCCACCAGTGAAGCGAACTATGGCTACACCTTC.

The rearrangement links TRBV28 to TRBJ2-3, with 14 bases matching TRBD2. Germline assignment: CDR1 MDHEN and CDR2 SYDVKM. The CDR3 has 17 amino acids. J gave up 6 bases and V 6 bases, and 11 bases lay outside the gene matches. The DNA for the CDR3 is TGTGCCAGCAGGCCTTCGGGACTAGCGGGAGATGGGGATACGCAGTATTTT. The encoded protein is CASRPSGLAGDGDTQYF. Together with reference TRBV28 and TRBJ2-3, the CDR3 gives the full variable domain: DVKVTQSSRYLVKRTGEKVFLECVQDMDHENMFWYRQDPGLGLRLIYFSYDVKMKEKGDIPEGYSVSREKKERFSLILESASTNQTSMYLCASRPSGLAGDGDTQYFGPGTRLTVL.

V gene TRBV18 combines with J gene TRBJ1-1; 7 bases agree with TRBD1. Germline lookup yields CDR1 KGHSH and CDR2 LQKENI. The CDR3 spans 14 residues. J gave up 3 bases and V 3 bases, and 4 bases lay outside the gene matches. CDR3 amino acids: CASSPVTGHTEAFF. The CDR3 coding sequence is TGTGCCAGCTCACCGGTGACAGGGCACACTGAAGCTTTCTTT.

The V call is TRBV28, the J call TRBJ1-5; D perhaps matches TRBD1 (6 bases). The CDR3 length is 13 residues. Germline values: CDR1 MDHEN, CDR2 SYDVKM. The V and J ends lost 2 bases and 7 bases respectively, with 9 bases between them. CDR3 coding DNA: TGTGCCAGCAGTTTAGGGACAAACCAGCCCCAGCATTTT. Encoded protein: CASSLGTNQPQHF.

The chain has TRBV5-4 and TRBJ1-1; D is ambiguous. This CDR3 is built from 11 residues. Trimming left V 0 bases short and J 8 bases short, with 5 bases between. Per germline, CDR1 SGHNT and CDR2 YYREEE (reference sequence). The DNA of the CDR3 is TGTGCCAGCAGCTTGGGAGGGGAAGCTTTCTTT. Translation: CASSLGGEAFF.

The chain uses TRBV6-5 and TRBJ1-4, with TRBD1 matching over 7 bases. Per germline, CDR1 MNHEY and CDR2 SVGAGI. The CDR3 is 14 residues long. V lost 6 bases, J lost 7 bases, and 8 bases stayed unmatched. CDR3 DNA sequence: TGTGCCAGCAGCTCGACAGGGTTGATTGAAAAACTGTTTTTT. Residues: CASSSTGLIEKLFF.

The chain couples TRBV27 to TRBJ1-2; TRBD1 might be the D (5 bases). The CDR3 length is 14 residues. CDR1 MNHEY and CDR2 SMNVEV come from the germline V gene (reference sequence). Trimming took 3 bases from V and 4 from J, leaving 12 bases between them. In nucleotides, the CDR3 is TGTGCCAGCAGTTTTGCAGGGAATTTCTATGGCTACACCTTC. It encodes CASSFAGNFYGYTF.

This sequence joins TRBV7-9 and TRBJ1-4; tentative D call: TRBD1 (6 bases). Germline assignment: CDR1 SEHNR and CDR2 FQNEAQ (reference sequence). The CDR3 length is 18 residues. Between the trimmed V and J ends, which lost 3 bases and 1 base, there was a span of 18 bases. CDR3 in DNA: TGTGCCAGCAGCTTTGGGTCCGGCAGGGGATTAACTAATGAAAAACTGTTTTTT. Encoded protein: CASSFGSGRGLTNEKLFF.

The chain combines TRBV29-1 with TRBJ2-1; D perhaps matches TRBD1 (7 bases). The CDR3 sequence is 15 residues long. V was pared by 0 bases and J by 10 bases, with 19 bases between. Germline V gives CDR1 SQVTM, CDR2 ANQGSEA. In DNA form, the CDR3 reads TGCAGCGTTGAAGAGGCGGCAGGGGGGCTGAGCGAGCAGTTCTTC. This codes for CSVEEAAGGLSEQFF.

The rearrangement uses TRBV1 and TRBJ2-5; no check of the table's D call, TRBD1, against the DNA was made. TRBV1 is deemed a pseudogene. CDR3 length: 16 residues. The CDR3 loop reads CTSSQVGRAVWETQYF. In nucleotides, the CDR3 is TGCACCAGCAGCCAAGTCGGCAGGGCCGTCTGGGAGACCCAGTACTTC.

As to this clone: One end of the junction varies from germline; a read error may be responsible. V gene TRBV25-1 combines with J gene TRBJ2-7; 8 bases are a match to TRBD2. CDR1 and CDR2 (germline): MGHDK, SYGVNS. The CDR3 has 15 amino acids. In DNA form, the CDR3 reads TGTGCCAGCCGTGAATACTCCGGGGGGGGGTACGAGCAGTACTTC. Translating it yields CASREYSGGGYEQYF.

V usage is TRBV2 and J usage is TRBJ2-7, with 13 bases that match TRBD2. The CDR3 is 17 amino acids. The ends lost 2 bases at V and 6 bases at J; junction bases unmatched: 10. CDR1 is SNHLY and CDR2 is FYNNEI in the germline V gene. The CDR3 region is CASSESGRTSGSGEQYF. CDR3 in DNA: TGTGCCAGCAGTGAATCCGGGAGGACTAGCGGGAGTGGCGAGCAGTACTTC.